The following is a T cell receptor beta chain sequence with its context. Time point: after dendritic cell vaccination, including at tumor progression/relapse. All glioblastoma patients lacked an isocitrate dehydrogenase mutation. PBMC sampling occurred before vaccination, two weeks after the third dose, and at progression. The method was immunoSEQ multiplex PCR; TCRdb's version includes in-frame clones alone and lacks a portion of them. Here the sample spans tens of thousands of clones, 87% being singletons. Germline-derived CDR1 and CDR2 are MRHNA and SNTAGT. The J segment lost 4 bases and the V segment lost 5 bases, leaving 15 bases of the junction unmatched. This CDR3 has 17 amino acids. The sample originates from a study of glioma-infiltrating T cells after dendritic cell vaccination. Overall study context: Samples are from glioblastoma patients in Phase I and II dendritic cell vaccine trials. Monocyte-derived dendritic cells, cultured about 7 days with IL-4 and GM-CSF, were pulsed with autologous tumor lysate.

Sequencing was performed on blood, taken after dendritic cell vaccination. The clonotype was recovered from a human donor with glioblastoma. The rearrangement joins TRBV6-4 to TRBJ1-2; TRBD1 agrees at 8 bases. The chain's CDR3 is CASSTQDQGAQIYGYTF. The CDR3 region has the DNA TGTGCCAGCAGTACCCAGGACCAGGGGGCGCAGATCTATGGCTACACCTTC.